One and the same sample provided the 5 T cell receptor beta chains below, sequenced in a study of cytomegalovirus exposure and HLA in healthy donors. The PCR used 60 Vbeta and 13 Jbeta primers. Only in-frame clones appear in the TCRdb table, and some are missing; sequencing was by immunoSEQ multiplex PCR. This table has about 230,000 clones, just under 85% appearing once. The sample taken for sequencing was PBMCs. These receptors all come from a woman aged 40 to 50 in good health and CMV-seronegative.

The chain combines TRBV4-1 with TRBJ2-7; D is uncertain. Germline V gene sequence: CDR1 MGHRA, CDR2 YSYEKL. The length of the CDR3 is 15 residues. Trimming took off 5 bases at V and 2 bases at J, with 16 bases between the two ends. CDR3 residues: CASSTIDTVAYEQYF. The DNA for the CDR3 is TGCGCCAGCAGCACTATAGATACGGTTGCCTACGAGCAGTACTTC.

The chain recombines TRBV4-1 with TRBJ1-3; 7 nucleotides match TRBD1. The CDR3 totals 16 residues. CDR1 and CDR2 (germline): MGHRA, YSYEKL. The V segment lost 4 bases and the J segment 11 bases; nucleotides outside the gene matches: 17. The CDR3 is CASSLNVGQPPSPIYF. The CDR3 DNA follows: TGCGCCAGCAGCCTAAACGTGGGACAGCCGCCTAGCCCCATATATTTT.

The rearrangement links TRBV11-3 to TRBJ2-7; 9 bases agree with TRBD1. There are 16 residues in the CDR3. Germline V gene sequence: CDR1 SGHNT, CDR2 YENEEA. V lost 1 base to trimming and J lost 5 bases; unmatched junction nucleotides: 9. CDR3 coding DNA: TGTGCCAGCAGCTTAGGGCCCCGGACAGGGGTGGACGAGCAGTACTTC. It codes for CASSLGPRTGVDEQYF.

The V gene is TRBV9, the J gene TRBJ2-3; no clear D. The V gene lost 0 bases and the J gene lost 2 bases, with 10 bases spanning the gap. CDR1 is SGDLS and CDR2 is YYNGEE in the germline V gene. This CDR3 is built from 15 residues. The CDR3 is CASSVVGLDTDTQYF. The CDR3, as DNA: TGTGCCAGCAGCGTAGTGGGCTTAGACACAGATACGCAGTATTTT.

This clone occurred a few times. The J gene is TRBJ1-2, the V gene TRBV6-5, with D possibly being TRBD1 (6 bases). V lost 7 bases, J lost 4 bases, and 10 bases lay in between. The length of the CDR3 is 12 residues. Looked up from germline, CDR1 is MNHEY and CDR2 is SVGAGI. The DNA for the CDR3 is TGTGCCAGCAAAGGACAGTTCTATGGCTACACCTTC. Translating it yields CASKGQFYGYTF.